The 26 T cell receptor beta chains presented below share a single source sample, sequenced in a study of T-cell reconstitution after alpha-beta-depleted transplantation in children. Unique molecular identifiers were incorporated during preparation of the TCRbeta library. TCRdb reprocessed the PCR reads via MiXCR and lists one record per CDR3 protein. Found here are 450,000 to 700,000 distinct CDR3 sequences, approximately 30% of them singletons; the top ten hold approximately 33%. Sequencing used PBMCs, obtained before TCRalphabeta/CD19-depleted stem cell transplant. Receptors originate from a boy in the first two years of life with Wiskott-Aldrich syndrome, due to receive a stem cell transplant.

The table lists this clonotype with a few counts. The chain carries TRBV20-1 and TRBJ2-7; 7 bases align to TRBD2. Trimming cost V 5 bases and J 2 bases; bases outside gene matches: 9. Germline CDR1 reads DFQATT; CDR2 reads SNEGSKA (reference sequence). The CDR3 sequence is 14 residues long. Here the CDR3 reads CSAYYSGFPYEQYF. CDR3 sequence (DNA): TGCAGTGCTTACTATAGCGGGTTTCCCTACGAGCAGTACTTC.

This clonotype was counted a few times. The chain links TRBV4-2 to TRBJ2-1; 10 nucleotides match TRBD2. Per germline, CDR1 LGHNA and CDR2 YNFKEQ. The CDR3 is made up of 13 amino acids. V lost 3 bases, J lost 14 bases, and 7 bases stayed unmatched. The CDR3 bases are TGTGCCAGCAGCCAGGAGAGAGGGACTAGCGAGTTCTTC. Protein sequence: CASSQERGTSEFF.

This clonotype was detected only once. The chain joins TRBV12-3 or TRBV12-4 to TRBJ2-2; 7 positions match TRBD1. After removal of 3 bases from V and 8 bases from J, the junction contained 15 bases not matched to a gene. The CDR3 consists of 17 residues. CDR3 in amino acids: CASSFGPAGQVSGELFF. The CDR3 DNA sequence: TGTGCCAGCAGTTTTGGACCAGCCGGACAGGTCTCGGGGGAGCTGTTTTTT.

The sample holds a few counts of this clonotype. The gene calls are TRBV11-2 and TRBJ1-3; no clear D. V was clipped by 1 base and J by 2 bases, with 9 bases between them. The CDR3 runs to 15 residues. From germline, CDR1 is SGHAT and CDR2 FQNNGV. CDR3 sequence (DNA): TGTGCCAGCAGCTTAGCGGGGATCGCTGGAAACACCATATATTTT. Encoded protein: CASSLAGIAGNTIYF. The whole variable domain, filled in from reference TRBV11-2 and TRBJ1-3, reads EAGVAQSPRYKIIEKRQSVAFWCNPISGHATLYWYQQILGQGPKLLIQFQNNGVVDDSQLPKDRFSAERLKGVDSTLKIQPAKLEDSAVYLCASSLAGIAGNTIYFGEGSWLTVV.

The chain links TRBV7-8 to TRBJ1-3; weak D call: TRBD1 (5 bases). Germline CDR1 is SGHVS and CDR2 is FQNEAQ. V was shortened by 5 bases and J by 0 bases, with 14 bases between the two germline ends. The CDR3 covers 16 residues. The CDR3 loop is CASSPGQGSSGNTIYF. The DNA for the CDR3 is TGTGCCAGCAGCCCAGGTCAGGGTTCCTCTGGAAACACCATATATTTT.

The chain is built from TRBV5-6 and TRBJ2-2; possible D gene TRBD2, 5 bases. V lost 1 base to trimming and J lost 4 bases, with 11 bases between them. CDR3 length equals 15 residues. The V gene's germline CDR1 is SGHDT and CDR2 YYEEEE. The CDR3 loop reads CASSLPGRSTGELFF. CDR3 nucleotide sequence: TGTGCCAGCAGCTTGCCGGGGAGAAGCACCGGGGAGCTGTTTTTT.

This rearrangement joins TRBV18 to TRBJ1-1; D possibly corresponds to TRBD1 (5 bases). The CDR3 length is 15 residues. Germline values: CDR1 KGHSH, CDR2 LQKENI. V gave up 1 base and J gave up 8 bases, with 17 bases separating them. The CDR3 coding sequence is TGTGCCAGCTCACCACAGGGGACCCCTCGAATGGAAGCTTTCTTT. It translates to CASSPQGTPRMEAFF.

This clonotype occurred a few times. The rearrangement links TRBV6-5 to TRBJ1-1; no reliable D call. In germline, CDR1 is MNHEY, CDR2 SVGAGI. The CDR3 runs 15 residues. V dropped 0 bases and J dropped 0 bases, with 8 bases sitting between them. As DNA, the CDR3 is TGTGCCAGCAGTTACTCCGGCACTATGAACACTGAAGCTTTCTTT. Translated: CASSYSGTMNTEAFF.

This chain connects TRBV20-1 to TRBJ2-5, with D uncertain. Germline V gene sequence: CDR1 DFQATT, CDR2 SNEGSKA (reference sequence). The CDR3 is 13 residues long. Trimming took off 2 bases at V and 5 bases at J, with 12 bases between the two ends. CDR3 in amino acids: CSARRAPEETQYF. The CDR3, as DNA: TGCAGTGCTAGAAGAGCCCCTGAGGAGACCCAGTACTTC.

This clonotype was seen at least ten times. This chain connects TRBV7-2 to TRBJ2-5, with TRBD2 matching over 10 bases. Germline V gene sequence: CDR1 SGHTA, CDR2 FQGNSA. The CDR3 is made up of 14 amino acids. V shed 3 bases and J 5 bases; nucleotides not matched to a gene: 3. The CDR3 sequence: CASSLGAGGETQYF. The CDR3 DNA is TGTGCCAGCAGCTTGGGAGCGGGAGGGGAGACCCAGTACTTC. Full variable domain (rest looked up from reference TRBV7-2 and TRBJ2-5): GAGVSQSPSNKVTEKGKDVELRCDPISGHTALYWYRQSLGQGLEFLIYFQGNSAPDKSGLPSDRFSAERTGGSVSTLTIQRTQQEDSAVYLCASSLGAGGETQYFGPGTRLLVL.

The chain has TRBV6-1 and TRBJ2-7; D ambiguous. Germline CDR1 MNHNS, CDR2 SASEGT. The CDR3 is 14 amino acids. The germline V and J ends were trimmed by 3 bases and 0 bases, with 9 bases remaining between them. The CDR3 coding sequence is TGTGCCAGCAGTGATCACAGCATCTCCTACGAGCAGTACTTC. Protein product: CASSDHSISYEQYF.

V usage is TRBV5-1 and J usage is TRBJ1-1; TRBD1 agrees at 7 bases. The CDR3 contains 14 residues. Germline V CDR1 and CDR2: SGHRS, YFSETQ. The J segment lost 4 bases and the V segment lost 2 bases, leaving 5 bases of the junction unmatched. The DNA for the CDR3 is TGCGCCAGCAGCTTCGGTGACAGGGCCACTGAAGCTTTCTTT. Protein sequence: CASSFGDRATEAFF. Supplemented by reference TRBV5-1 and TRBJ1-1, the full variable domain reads KAGVTQTPRYLIKTRGQQVTLSCSPISGHRSVSWYQQTPGQGLQFLFEYFSETQRNKGNFPGRFSGRQFSNSRSEMNVSTLELGDSALYLCASSFGDRATEAFFGQGTRLTVV.

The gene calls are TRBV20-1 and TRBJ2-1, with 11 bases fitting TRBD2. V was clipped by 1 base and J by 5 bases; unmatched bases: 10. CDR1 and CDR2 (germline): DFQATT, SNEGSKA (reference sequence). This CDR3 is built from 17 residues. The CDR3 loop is CSARGFRLAGRDNEQFF. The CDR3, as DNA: TGCAGTGCTAGAGGGTTCCGACTAGCGGGGAGAGACAATGAGCAGTTCTTC.

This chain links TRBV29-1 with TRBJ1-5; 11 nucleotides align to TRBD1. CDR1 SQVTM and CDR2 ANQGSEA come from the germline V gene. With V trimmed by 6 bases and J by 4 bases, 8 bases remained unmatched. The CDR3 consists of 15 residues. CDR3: CSVRLGDRGNQPQHF. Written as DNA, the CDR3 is TGCAGCGTCCGACTGGGGGACAGGGGGAATCAGCCCCAGCATTTT.

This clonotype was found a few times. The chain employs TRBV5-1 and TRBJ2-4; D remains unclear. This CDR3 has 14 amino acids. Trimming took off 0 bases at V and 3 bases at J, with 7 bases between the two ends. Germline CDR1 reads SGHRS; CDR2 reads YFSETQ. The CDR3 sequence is CASSLGQGKNIQYF. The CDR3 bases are TGCGCCAGCAGCTTGGGGCAAGGCAAAAACATTCAGTACTTC.

CDR3 nucleotides: TGCGCCAGTCACACAGGGGGCTCCTACAATGAGCAGTTCTTC. Translated, it gives CASHTGGSYNEQFF. The chain employs TRBV5-1 and TRBJ2-1, with TRBD1 identical over 8 bases. Trimming at V came to 8 bases and at J to 0 bases, leaving 4 bases not matched to a gene. Germline CDR1 and CDR2: SGHRS and YFSETQ. The CDR3 consists of 14 residues.

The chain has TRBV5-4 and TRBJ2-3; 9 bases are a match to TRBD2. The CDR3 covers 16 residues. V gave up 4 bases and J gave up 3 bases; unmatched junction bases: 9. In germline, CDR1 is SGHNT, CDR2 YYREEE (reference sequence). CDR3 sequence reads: CASSRPGTSSTDTQYF. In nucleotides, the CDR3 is TGTGCCAGCAGCCGCCCCGGGACTAGCTCTACAGATACGCAGTATTTT.

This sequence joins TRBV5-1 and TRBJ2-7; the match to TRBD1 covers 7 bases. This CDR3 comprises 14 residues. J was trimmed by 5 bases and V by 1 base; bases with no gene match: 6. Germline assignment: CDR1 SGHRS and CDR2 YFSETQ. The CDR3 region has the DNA TGCGCCAGCAGCTTGAACAGGGGCAGCGACGAGCAGTACTTC. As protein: CASSLNRGSDEQYF.

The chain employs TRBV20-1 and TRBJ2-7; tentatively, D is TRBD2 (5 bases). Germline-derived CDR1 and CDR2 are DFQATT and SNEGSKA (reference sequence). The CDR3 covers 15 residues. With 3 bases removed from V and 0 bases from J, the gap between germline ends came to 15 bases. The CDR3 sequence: CSASALAGTSYEQYF. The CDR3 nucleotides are TGCAGTGCTAGTGCCCTTGCGGGTACCTCCTACGAGCAGTACTTC.

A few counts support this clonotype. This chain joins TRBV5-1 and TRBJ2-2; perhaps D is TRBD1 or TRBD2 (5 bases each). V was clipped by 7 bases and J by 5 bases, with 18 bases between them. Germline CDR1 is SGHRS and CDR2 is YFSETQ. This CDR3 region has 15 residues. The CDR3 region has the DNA TGCGCCAGCCGAGACGGGGACCGTGAGACCGGGGAGCTGTTTTTT. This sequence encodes CASRDGDRETGELFF. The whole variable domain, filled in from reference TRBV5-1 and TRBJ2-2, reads KAGVTQTPRYLIKTRGQQVTLSCSPISGHRSVSWYQQTPGQGLQFLFEYFSETQRNKGNFPGRFSGRQFSNSRSEMNVSTLELGDSALYLCASRDGDRETGELFFGEGSRLTVL.

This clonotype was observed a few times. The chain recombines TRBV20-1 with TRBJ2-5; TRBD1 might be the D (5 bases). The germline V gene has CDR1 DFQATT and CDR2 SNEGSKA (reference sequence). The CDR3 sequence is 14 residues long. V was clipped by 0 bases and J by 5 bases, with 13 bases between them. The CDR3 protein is CSARDFRAGETQYF. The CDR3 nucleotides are TGCAGTGCTAGAGATTTCAGGGCCGGCGAGACCCAGTACTTC.

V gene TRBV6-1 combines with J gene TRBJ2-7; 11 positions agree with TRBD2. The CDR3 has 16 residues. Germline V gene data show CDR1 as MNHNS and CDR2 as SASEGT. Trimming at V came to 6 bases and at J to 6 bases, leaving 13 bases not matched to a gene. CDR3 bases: TGTGCCAGCAGGATAGGAGTAGCGGGAGGGCCCTCCGAGCAGTACTTC. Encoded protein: CASRIGVAGGPSEQYF.

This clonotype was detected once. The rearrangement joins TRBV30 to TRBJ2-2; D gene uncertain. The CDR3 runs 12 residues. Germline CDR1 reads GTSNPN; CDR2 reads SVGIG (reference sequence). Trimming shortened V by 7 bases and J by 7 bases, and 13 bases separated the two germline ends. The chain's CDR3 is CASSFLVGELFF. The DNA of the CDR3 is TGTGCCTCTTCTTTTTTGGTCGGGGAGCTGTTTTTT. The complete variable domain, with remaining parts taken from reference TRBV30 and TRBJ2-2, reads SQTIHQWPATLVQPVGSPLSLECTVEGTSNPNLYWYRQAAGRGLQLLFYSVGIGQISSEVPQNLSASRPQDRQFILSSKKLLLSDSGFYLCASSFLVGELFFGEGSRLTVL.

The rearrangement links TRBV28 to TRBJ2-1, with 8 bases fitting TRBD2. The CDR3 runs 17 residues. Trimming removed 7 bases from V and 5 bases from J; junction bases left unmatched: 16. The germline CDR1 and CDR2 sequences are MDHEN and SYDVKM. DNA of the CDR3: TGTGCCAGCAAGAATGACCTCAGGACTAGCCGAAACAATGAGCAGTTCTTC. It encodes CASKNDLRTSRNNEQFF.

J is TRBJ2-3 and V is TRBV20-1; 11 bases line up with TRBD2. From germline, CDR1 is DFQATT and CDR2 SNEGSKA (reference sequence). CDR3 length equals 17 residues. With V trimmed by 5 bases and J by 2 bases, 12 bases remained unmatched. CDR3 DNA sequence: TGCAGTGCTCACACACGACTAGCGGGAAGCTACACAGATACGCAGTATTTT. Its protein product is CSAHTRLAGSYTDTQYF.

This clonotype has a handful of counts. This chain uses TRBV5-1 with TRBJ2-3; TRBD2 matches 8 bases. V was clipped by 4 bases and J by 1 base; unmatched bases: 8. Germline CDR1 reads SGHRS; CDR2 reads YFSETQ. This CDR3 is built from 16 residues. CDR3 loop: CASSQQSGSGTDTQYF. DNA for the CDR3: TGCGCCAGCAGCCAACAGAGCGGGAGCGGCACAGATACGCAGTATTTT.